A selection of T cell receptor beta chains follows, all from one sample in a study of T cell changes during pregnancy in multiple sclerosis. The repertoire was sequenced with immunoSEQ multiplex PCR; TCRdb's copy has only in-frame clones and lacks some. This sample has fewer than 45,000 clones; over 80% occur once, and the top ten carry 0.45% to 0.55%. The source was CD4+ T cells from peripheral blood mononuclear cells, collected in the third trimester of pregnancy. Receptors were obtained from a female donor in good health, enrolled as a control in a pregnancy study. CDR3s leave out the opening cysteine and the closing phenylalanine or tryptophan. The D gene is left open where the match is weak.

d_gene,v_gene,CDR3aa
.,TRBV11-3,ASSKWQGWNQPQH
.,TRBV5-6,ASSPVGGESRSYGYT
.,TRBV7-9,ASSLGGSVNEQF
.,TRBV28,ASSFAAVPGGYEQY
.,TRBV4-1,ASSQDSRDIETQY
TRBD1,TRBV7-2,ASSLGGTAYGYT
TRBD2,TRBV6-1,ASSVKRGGFEQF
TRBD1,TRBV29-1,SGTGGNTIY
.,TRBV15,ATSRDRGGDYT
.,TRBV10-1,ASSERGLDEQY
TRBD1,TRBV7-9,ASSEQGATGELF
.,TRBV28,ASSRTGYWYEQY
.,TRBV7-9,ASSPVRLPYNEQF
TRBD2,TRBV7-9,ASSLSLLAGVNTGELF
TRBD1,TRBV5-1,ASSLVDRAVSPLH
TRBD1,TRBV18,ASSRDRGFRGEKLF
.,TRBV19,ASPNPGGEYNEQF
TRBD1,TRBV7-3,ASSPRGTGGNIQY
TRBD2,TRBV6-1,ASRLAGGTYEQY
TRBD1,TRBV15,ATSSRGRDRNSYEQY
TRBD1,TRBV19,ASSTATGGQPQH
TRBD1,TRBV5-1,ASSLGTGAIH
.,TRBV6-1,ASSDQNSYEQY
.,TRBV5-1,ASMGREITEQY
.,TRBV30,AWGQGRDEQY
.,TRBV28,ASSLRGPNEKLF
.,TRBV2,ASSDRPNSGNTIY
TRBD2,TRBV6-1,ASSDVEAGDNEQF
.,TRBV11-2,ASSSPGRNEQF
TRBD1,TRBV5-4,ASSRTGGQGSSGANVLT
TRBD2,TRBV7-2,ASTERGTTGELF
.,TRBV15,ATSRGGRGYGRARDEQF
.,TRBV7-8,ASSLMEGRPQH
TRBD2,TRBV6-5,ASSLKRGLGEQF
TRBD1,TRBV2,ASRTGSGNTIY
.,TRBV2,ASQTWTKYNEQF
.,TRBV7-8,ASSLAAGRPNTGELF
TRBD1,TRBV30,AWSAPRGRLNTEAF
.,TRBV7-2,ASSLVAGMGNTIY
TRBD1,TRBV19,ASSIAGTGIYGYT
.,TRBV27,ASRPRTAWGDIQY
.,TRBV5-6,ASSLRSTATNEKLF
.,TRBV2,ASSSTELNQPQH
.,TRBV9,ASSAQDRDREAF
.,TRBV7-2,ASSLEAGLYNEQF
TRBD1,TRBV19,ARNPLTGDEGYT
.,TRBV11-2,ASRGPGSNQPQH
TRBD2,TRBV18,ASSPPSGSKNEQF
TRBD1,TRBV6-5,ASSYYWGQKNSPLH
TRBD2,TRBV30,AWSLQSGGQF
.,TRBV27,ASSLWGPTDTQY
.,TRBV5-1,ASSDTGGGQPQH
TRBD1,TRBV11-2,ASSFMLPGQGASPLH
.,TRBV25-1,ASSEGSGRSEGYT
.,TRBV9,ASSGPYRNEKLF
.,TRBV7-3,ASSFNVNTEAF
TRBD2,TRBV29-1,SHTGTSGSETQY
TRBD2,TRBV30,ASRLAGGRQY
.,TRBV27,ASSFRDRPYGYT
.,TRBV7-9,ASSLAGSGNNEQF